The 27 T cell receptor beta chains reported below all come from one sample, sequenced in a study of blood T cell repertoires in COVID-19. The table came from immunoSEQ multiplex PCR; TCRdb's copy has only in-frame clones and leaves some out. The table has 190,000 or so clones, about 89% seen once; the top ten hold around 7%. Sequenced material: peripheral blood. All receptors derive from a man aged 35 to 55 with acute or convalescent COVID-19.

The chain is built from TRBV24-1 and TRBJ2-7; D is unclear. Trimming cost V 4 bases and J 6 bases, with 9 bases left between them. This CDR3 is 12 amino acids long. CDR1 and CDR2 (germline): KGHDR, SFDVKD. The CDR3 sequence is CATSESPFEQYF. For the CDR3, the DNA is TGTGCCACCAGTGAGAGTCCCTTCGAGCAGTACTTC.

This chain joins TRBV28 and TRBJ1-2; tentatively, D is TRBD1 (6 bases). The germline V gene has CDR1 MDHEN and CDR2 SYDVKM. The CDR3 covers 13 residues. Trimming removed 3 bases at V and 7 bases at J, with 12 bases between. This chain's CDR3 is CASSFLGAGGYTF. CDR3 nucleotide sequence: TGTGCCAGCAGTTTTTTGGGGGCAGGTGGCTACACCTTC.

The chain carries TRBV5-1 and TRBJ2-1, with D possibly being TRBD2 (6 bases). CDR1 and CDR2 (germline): SGHRS, YFSETQ. The CDR3 runs to 15 residues. V lost 2 bases, J lost 2 bases, and 11 bases lay in between. The CDR3 DNA follows: TGCGCCAGCAGCTTAAAGGGAGGCCCCTACAATGAGCAGTTCTTC. Amino acid sequence: CASSLKGGPYNEQFF.

The chain links TRBV6-5 to TRBJ2-3, with 9 bases lining up with TRBD2. Trimming at V came to 0 bases and at J to 4 bases, leaving 5 bases not matched to a gene. Germline V gene sequence: CDR1 MNHEY, CDR2 SVGAGI. This CDR3 has 16 residues. The CDR3 coding sequence is TGTGCCAGCAGTTACTCGAGGCGGGGGGGGGCAGATACGCAGTATTTT. Encoded protein: CASSYSRRGGADTQYF.

The chain joins TRBV21-1 to TRBJ1-4; TRBD1 was called by the table and not checked on the DNA. TRBV21-1 is assigned pseudogene status. The CDR3 has 10 amino acids. For the CDR3, the DNA is TGTGCCAGCAGCAATGACAGGCTGTTTTTT. Translating it yields CASSNDRLFF.

The rearrangement links TRBV27 to TRBJ1-1, with 7 positions matching TRBD1. Trimming at V came to 4 bases and at J to 1 base, leaving 6 bases not matched to a gene. Germline V gene lookup returns CDR1 MNHEY and CDR2 SMNVEV (reference sequence). The CDR3 is 15 amino acids. This CDR3 reads CASSSFGTANTEAFF. The CDR3 coding sequence is TGTGCCAGCAGTTCCTTCGGGACAGCGAACACTGAAGCTTTCTTT.

The chain joins TRBV27 to TRBJ1-1; no reliable D call. V dropped 8 bases and J dropped 4 bases, with 14 bases sitting between them. Germline assignment: CDR1 MNHEY and CDR2 SMNVEV (reference sequence). CDR3 length equals 13 residues. CDR3 DNA sequence: TGTGCCAGCCGGGAGAGTGGAAGCACTGAAGCTTTCTTT. It specifies CASRESGSTEAFF.

A single count supports this clone. The gene calls are TRBV19 and TRBJ1-2, with TRBD1 matching 7 bases. The V gene end was trimmed by 5 bases and the J gene end by 5 bases; junction bases not matched to a gene: 8. CDR3 length equals 14 residues. The V gene's germline CDR1 is LNHDA and CDR2 SQIVND (reference sequence). CDR3 in amino acids: CASSPPGGRYGYTF. DNA for the CDR3: TGTGCCAGTAGTCCTCCAGGGGGTAGATATGGCTACACCTTC.

The table lists this clone with many counts. The V and J genes are TRBV10-3 and TRBJ1-1; a possible D gene is TRBD1 (5 bases). CDR3 length: 14 amino acids. V was pared by 2 bases and J by 7 bases, with 14 bases between. Germline assignment: CDR1 ENHRY and CDR2 SYGVKD. CDR3 bases: TGTGCCATCAGTGAGCAGGGAGGGAGTCTTGAAGCTTTCTTT. Protein sequence: CAISEQGGSLEAFF.

V usage is TRBV2 and J usage is TRBJ2-3; D might be TRBD2 (6 bases). V was pared by 8 bases and J by 2 bases, with 14 bases between. CDR1 is SNHLY, CDR2 FYNNEI, per germline. CDR3 length: 14 amino acids. CDR3 protein: CASQRDWDTDTQYF. Written as DNA, the CDR3 is TGTGCCAGCCAACGGGACTGGGACACAGATACGCAGTATTTT.

This sequence joins TRBV11-2 and TRBJ2-7, with 12 bases aligning to TRBD1. Germline V gives CDR1 SGHAT, CDR2 FQNNGV. Unmatched junction bases numbered 13, after V lost 6 bases and J lost 4 bases. The CDR3 sequence is 17 residues long. CDR3 sequence (DNA): TGTGCCAGCAGTCCCCGGTACCGGGACAGGGGGCAGTACGAGCAGTACTTC. This codes for CASSPRYRDRGQYEQYF.

V gene TRBV4-2 combines with J gene TRBJ2-7, with TRBD2 identical over 14 bases. V dropped 4 bases and J dropped 7; count of bases not matched to a gene: 6. The germline CDR1 and CDR2 sequences are LGHNA and YNFKEQ. The CDR3 contains 15 residues. The CDR3: CASSPRLAGGEEQYF. The CDR3 DNA sequence: TGTGCCAGCAGCCCTCGACTAGCGGGGGGGGAAGAGCAGTACTTC.

V usage is TRBV5-4 and J usage is TRBJ1-3; TRBD1 matches at 7 bases. CDR1 is SGHNT, CDR2 YYREEE, per germline (reference sequence). The CDR3 spans 16 residues. J was trimmed by 1 base and V by 0 bases; bases with no gene match: 4. CDR3 amino acids: CASSLAGGGSGNTIYF. CDR3 nucleotide sequence: TGTGCCAGCAGCTTGGCAGGGGGTGGGTCTGGAAACACCATATATTTT.

This chain links TRBV27 with TRBJ1-5; a possible D gene is TRBD1 (5 bases). The CDR3 has 15 residues. Trimming removed 0 bases from V and 2 bases from J, with 8 bases in between. The germline CDR1 and CDR2 sequences are MNHEY and SMNVEV (reference sequence). The CDR3 bases are TGTGCCAGCAGTTTATCCCAGGGCCGCAATCAGCCCCAGCATTTT. This gives the protein CASSLSQGRNQPQHF.

The J gene is TRBJ2-2, the V gene TRBV28; 10 nucleotides align to TRBD1. The CDR3 has 16 amino acids. V lost 7 bases to trimming and J lost 6 bases; unmatched junction nucleotides: 11. CDR1 is MDHEN, CDR2 SYDVKM, per germline. The DNA of the CDR3 is TGTGCCAGCAACCCCGAGGGACAGGGGTTCGCCGGGGAGCTGTTTTTT. Its protein product is CASNPEGQGFAGELFF.

The genes are TRBV6-6 and TRBJ1-2; the match to TRBD1 covers 7 bases. Germline trimming cut 5 bases from V and 7 bases from J; bases unmatched to any gene: 10. CDR1 is MNHNY, CDR2 SVGAGI, per germline (reference sequence). The CDR3 spans 14 residues. CDR3 bases: TGTGCCAGCAGTGGGACAGTGGGTTCGGGTGGCTACACCTTC. Its protein product is CASSGTVGSGGYTF.

V gene TRBV14 combines with J gene TRBJ2-2, with TRBD2 identical over 11 bases. Germline CDR1 SGHDN, CDR2 FVKESK. V lost 3 bases, J lost 7 bases, and 10 bases stayed unmatched. The CDR3 is made up of 17 amino acids. Written as DNA, the CDR3 is TGTGCCAGCAGCCATCGGGCCGGGACTAGCGGTGGCGGGGAGCTGTTTTTT. It specifies CASSHRAGTSGGGELFF.

The chain uses TRBV7-2 and TRBJ2-1; TRBD2 matches 7 bases. The germline V gene encodes CDR1 SGHTA and CDR2 FQGNSA. The V and J ends lost 8 bases and 0 bases, in that order; junction bases with no gene match: 7. This CDR3 has 15 residues. The CDR3 spells CASRGDYSSYNEQFF. The DNA of the CDR3 is TGTGCCAGCCGGGGGGATTACAGCTCCTACAATGAGCAGTTCTTC.

This clone has just one count. The V gene is TRBV9, the J gene TRBJ2-1, with 11 bases that match TRBD2. From germline, CDR1 is SGDLS and CDR2 YYNGEE. This CDR3 comprises 13 residues. V was clipped by 4 bases and J by 10 bases; unmatched bases: 4. DNA for the CDR3: TGTGCCAGCAGCCGCGGGACTAGCGGAGAGCAGTTCTTC. Its protein is CASSRGTSGEQFF.

DNA for the CDR3: TGTGCCAGCAGCCTAGCGGGGGGGGGCACAGATACGCAGTATTTT. Translated, it gives CASSLAGGGTDTQYF. The chain is built from TRBV11-2 and TRBJ2-3; 12 bases are a match to TRBD2. V was clipped by 5 bases and J by 1 base; unmatched bases: 1. Looked up from germline, CDR1 is SGHAT and CDR2 is FQNNGV. This CDR3 spans 15 amino acids.

The rearrangement links TRBV5-6 to TRBJ2-6; no clear D gene. Trimming shortened V by 0 bases and J by 1 base, and 14 bases separated the two germline ends. The length of the CDR3 is 18 residues. Germline assignment: CDR1 SGHDT and CDR2 YYEEEE. DNA for the CDR3: TGTGCCAGCAGCTTGGGCCCCCCTCTAGAATCTGGGGCCAACGTCCTGACTTTC. This encodes CASSLGPPLESGANVLTF.

This clone was detected only once. This chain connects TRBV14 to TRBJ2-7; TRBD2 matches 7 bases. This CDR3 is 12 amino acids long. The V and J ends lost 0 bases and 11 bases, in that order; junction bases with no gene match: 4. CDR1 SGHDN and CDR2 FVKESK come from the germline V gene. The chain's CDR3 is CASSQDAGVKYF. CDR3 nucleotide sequence: TGTGCCAGCAGCCAAGATGCGGGGGTGAAGTACTTC.

The chain combines TRBV6-5 with TRBJ1-4; possibly TRBD1 for D (6 bases). This CDR3 region has 14 residues. Germline V gene sequence: CDR1 MNHEY, CDR2 SVGAGI. With 7 bases removed from V and 8 bases from J, the gap between germline ends came to 17 bases. DNA of the CDR3: TGTGCCAGCACCCAGGGGCATACGGGGGAAAAACTGTTTTTT. It yields the protein CASTQGHTGEKLFF.

This chain uses TRBV5-4 with TRBJ2-7, with 7 positions matching TRBD1. The CDR3 is 15 amino acids. Germline trimming cut 4 bases from V and 0 bases from J; bases unmatched to any gene: 7. The germline gives CDR1 SGHNT, CDR2 YYREEE (reference sequence). CDR3 loop: CASSVDRVLSYEQYF. CDR3 nucleotides: TGTGCCAGCAGCGTAGACAGGGTCCTCTCCTACGAGCAGTACTTC.

V is TRBV12-3 or TRBV12-4 and J is TRBJ2-7, with unresolved D. This CDR3 has 12 residues. The germline V and J ends were trimmed by 3 bases and 4 bases, with 7 bases remaining between them. The CDR3 DNA is TGTGCCAGCAGTTTTTCCGGTTACGAGCAGTACTTC. It specifies CASSFSGYEQYF.

V is TRBV3-1 (or the pseudogene TRBV3-2) and J is TRBJ2-3; 14 bases fit TRBD2. In germline, CDR1 is LGHDT, CDR2 YNNKEL (reference sequence). The CDR3 is made up of 19 amino acids. V shed 0 bases and J 7 bases; nucleotides not matched to a gene: 12. CDR3 nucleotides: TGTGCCAGCAGCCAAGATGGGGTAGGACTAGCGGGGGGCCAAAATACGCAGTATTTT. This sequence encodes CASSQDGVGLAGGQNTQYF.

The chain recombines TRBV11-2 with TRBJ1-2, with a tentative D call TRBD1 (6 bases). Trimming removed 5 bases from V and 8 bases from J, with 12 bases in between. Germline V gene sequence: CDR1 SGHAT, CDR2 FQNNGV. This CDR3 contains 12 residues. This chain's CDR3 is CASSRNRVGYTF. The CDR3 DNA reads as TGTGCCAGCAGCCGCAACAGGGTAGGCTACACCTTC.